These 32 T cell receptor beta chains share one sample of origin, sequenced in a study of blood T cell repertoires in COVID-19. Clones were sequenced by immunoSEQ multiplex PCR, and TCRdb holds only the in-frame ones, with some missing. The table has 40,000 to 50,000 clones, about 86% seen once. Material for sequencing was peripheral blood. The receptor set was obtained from a man in his 70s with acute or convalescent COVID-19.

The V and J genes are TRBV5-1 and TRBJ1-3, with D perhaps matching TRBD1 (5 bases). This CDR3 has 17 amino acids. V shed 0 bases and J shed 1 base, with 14 bases lying between them. The germline CDR1 and CDR2 sequences are SGHRS and YFSETQ. This CDR3 reads CASSLVAGKGSGNTIYF. Here the CDR3 DNA reads TGCGCCAGCAGCTTGGTCGCAGGGAAAGGATCTGGAAACACCATATATTTT. The variable domain in full, completed from reference TRBV5-1 and TRBJ1-3, reads KAGVTQTPRYLIKTRGQQVTLSCSPISGHRSVSWYQQTPGQGLQFLFEYFSETQRNKGNFPGRFSGRQFSNSRSEMNVSTLELGDSALYLCASSLVAGKGSGNTIYFGEGSWLTVV.

The rearrangement joins TRBV5-4 to TRBJ1-5; no firm D call. The CDR3 consists of 14 residues. The germline V gene encodes CDR1 SGHNT and CDR2 YYREEE (reference sequence). The V and J ends lost 3 bases and 1 base respectively, with 8 bases between them. CDR3 in amino acids: CASSSRGSNQPQHF. Here the CDR3 DNA reads TGTGCCAGCAGCTCTAGAGGGAGCAATCAGCCCCAGCATTTT.

The chain recombines TRBV6-1 with TRBJ1-1; 7 nucleotides match TRBD1. The CDR3 spans 14 residues. CDR1 is MNHNS and CDR2 is SASEGT in the germline V gene. Trimming removed 3 bases from V and 5 bases from J; junction bases left unmatched: 6. DNA for the CDR3: TGTGCCAGCAGTGAGAGACAGGGTGAAACTGAAGCTTTCTTT. This gives the protein CASSERQGETEAFF.

The V and J genes are TRBV7-2 and TRBJ2-2, with 8 bases matching TRBD2. Germline CDR1 SGHTA, CDR2 FQGNSA. Trimming removed 5 bases from V and 6 bases from J; junction bases left unmatched: 5. This CDR3 comprises 14 residues. The CDR3 coding sequence is TGTGCCAGCAGCCTAACGGGAGGGCCCGGGGAGCTGTTTTTT. Its translation is CASSLTGGPGELFF.

V gene TRBV9 combines with J gene TRBJ1-4, with 7 positions matching TRBD1. With 4 bases clipped from V and 1 base from J, the junction kept 7 bases outside the gene matches. Germline CDR1 reads SGDLS; CDR2 reads YYNGEE. The CDR3 is made up of 16 amino acids. The CDR3 reads CASSPTGSGTNEKLFF. In DNA, the CDR3 is TGTGCCAGCAGCCCGACAGGGAGTGGAACTAATGAAAAACTGTTTTTT.

The chain combines TRBV7-3 with TRBJ1-6; a possible D gene is TRBD1 (5 bases). The germline V and J ends were trimmed by 4 bases and 9 bases, with 13 bases remaining between them. Germline CDR1 SGHTA, CDR2 FQGTGA. The CDR3 spans 14 residues. The CDR3, as DNA: TGTGCCAGCAGCTGGGGCACTCCCGGTTCACCCCTCCACTTT. This codes for CASSWGTPGSPLHF.

This rearrangement joins TRBV7-3 to TRBJ2-2; D remains ambiguous. Germline V CDR1 and CDR2: SGHTA, FQGTGA. This CDR3 has 14 residues. The V end was cut by 1 base, the J end by 1 base, with 4 bases between. CDR3 residues: CASSLKLNTGELFF. The CDR3 DNA sequence: TGTGCCAGCAGCTTAAAACTGAACACCGGGGAGCTGTTTTTT.

This chain uses TRBV18 with TRBJ1-5, with TRBD1 matching 9 bases. The CDR3 covers 15 residues. J gave up 4 bases and V 3 bases, and 4 bases lay outside the gene matches. Germline assignment: CDR1 KGHSH and CDR2 LQKENI. This CDR3 reads CASSPADRGNQPQHF. The DNA for the CDR3 is TGTGCCAGCTCACCCGCGGACAGGGGAAATCAGCCCCAGCATTTT.

This clone was found a few times. The rearrangement links TRBV19 to TRBJ1-6; D is ambiguous. Germline V gene data show CDR1 as LNHDA and CDR2 as SQIVND (reference sequence). This CDR3 is built from 15 residues. V lost 0 bases to trimming and J lost 11 bases, with 14 bases between them. The CDR3 DNA sequence: TGTGCCAGTAGTATAGATCCAGCGCCTCGAACACCCCTCCACTTT. Its translation: CASSIDPAPRTPLHF.

The chain couples TRBV5-4 to TRBJ1-5, with 7 positions matching TRBD1. Unmatched junction bases numbered 7, after V lost 4 bases and J lost 3 bases. Germline V lookup: CDR1 SGHNT, CDR2 YYREEE (reference sequence). This CDR3 spans 15 amino acids. The DNA for the CDR3 is TGTGCCAGCAGCGCCGGGACAGAATCCAATCAGCCCCAGCATTTT. It yields the protein CASSAGTESNQPQHF.

The rearrangement links TRBV7-2 to TRBJ2-3; the match to TRBD2 covers 10 bases. The CDR3 has 16 residues. Trimming removed 7 bases from V and 5 bases from J; junction bases left unmatched: 12. Germline V CDR1 and CDR2: SGHTA, FQGNSA. The CDR3 reads CASTLRYSGGLDTQYF. The CDR3 DNA is TGTGCCAGCACCCTTCGATATAGCGGGGGGTTAGATACGCAGTATTTT.

Turning to this clone: This CDR3 is also generated by other DNA sequences in the sample. The chain employs TRBV4-3 and TRBJ1-2, with 10 positions matching TRBD1. From germline, CDR1 is LGHNA and CDR2 YSLEER. Trimming took 4 bases from V and 3 from J; bases not matched to a gene: 5. The CDR3 has 15 amino acids. The CDR3 is CASSPRTGGDYGYTF. Written as DNA, the CDR3 is TGCGCCAGCAGCCCTAGGACAGGGGGAGACTATGGCTACACCTTC.

V gene TRBV19 combines with J gene TRBJ2-1; 10 nucleotides align to TRBD1. This CDR3 has 20 residues. With V trimmed by 8 bases and J by 2 bases, 21 bases remained unmatched. Per the germline V gene, CDR1 is LNHDA and CDR2 is SQIVND (reference sequence). DNA for the CDR3: TGTGCCAGTTCCATTCCGTGGGGGACAGGGGATCTTTGGGCCTACAATGAGCAGTTCTTC. It codes for CASSIPWGTGDLWAYNEQFF.

This rearrangement joins TRBV27 to TRBJ2-5; no clear D gene. Germline CDR1 MNHEY, CDR2 SMNVEV (reference sequence). The germline V and J ends were trimmed by 4 bases and 2 bases, with 8 bases remaining between them. This CDR3 has 13 residues. The CDR3 region has the DNA TGTGCCAGCAGTTCCACCCTACAAGAGACCCAGTACTTC. Amino acid sequence: CASSSTLQETQYF.

Only a few counts were recorded for this clone. J is TRBJ2-5 and V is TRBV15; D unresolved. CDR1 is LNHNV and CDR2 is YYDKDF in the germline V gene (reference sequence). V dropped 2 bases and J dropped 1 base, with 8 bases sitting between them. The length of the CDR3 is 14 residues. CDR3 nucleotide sequence: TGTGCCACCAGCAGACCGGCGGTCCAAGAGACCCAGTACTTC. Translating gives CATSRPAVQETQYF.

The chain carries TRBV7-8 and TRBJ2-2; 9 positions match TRBD2. V shed 3 bases and J 2 bases; nucleotides not matched to a gene: 4. CDR1 and CDR2 from the germline V gene are SGHVS and FQNEAQ. The CDR3 is 16 amino acids. For the CDR3, the DNA is TGTGCCAGCAGCTTTTTAGCGGGGGCCAACACCGGGGAGCTGTTTTTT. Translating it yields CASSFLAGANTGELFF.

The chain joins TRBV19 to TRBJ1-5; 12 nucleotides line up with TRBD1. The CDR3 has 14 amino acids. The junction had 5 bases not matched to a gene; V was cut back by 8 bases and J by 6 bases. Germline V gives CDR1 LNHDA, CDR2 SQIVND (reference sequence). The CDR3, as DNA: TGTGCCAGTGCCGGGACAGGGGGCGGTCAGCCCCAGCATTTT. It codes for CASAGTGGGQPQHF.

For this clone: At one boundary the junction diverges from the germline segment, which might be a read error. V gene TRBV25-1 combines with J gene TRBJ1-1; 7 bases map to TRBD1. Germline V gene sequence: CDR1 MGHDK, CDR2 SYGVNS. The length of the CDR3 is 15 residues. CDR3 loop: CASGDATGRYTEAFF. DNA of the CDR3: TGTGCCAGCGGTGACGCGACAGGGCGGTACACTGAAGCTTTCTTT.

The chain employs TRBV10-3 and TRBJ1-5; tentative D call: TRBD1 (5 bases). CDR1 is ENHRY, CDR2 SYGVKD, per germline. The CDR3 spans 15 residues. V lost 0 bases, J lost 2 bases, and 8 bases lay in between. This CDR3 reads CAISESGPGNQPQHF. The CDR3 nucleotides read TGTGCCATCAGTGAGTCGGGGCCAGGCAATCAGCCCCAGCATTTT.

This chain uses TRBV20-1 with TRBJ2-3, with 10 bases matching TRBD2. This CDR3 region has 15 residues. Germline V CDR1 and CDR2: DFQATT, SNEGSKA (reference sequence). With 3 bases clipped from V and 6 bases from J, the junction kept 9 bases outside the gene matches. The DNA of the CDR3 is TGCAGTGCTAGTACTCTAGCGGGAGATCCGGATACGCAGTATTTT. This codes for CSASTLAGDPDTQYF.

The gene calls are TRBV14 and TRBJ1-1; maybe TRBD1 (6 bases). V dropped 2 bases and J dropped 0 bases, with 19 bases sitting between them. The CDR3 length is 18 residues. The germline gives CDR1 SGHDN, CDR2 FVKESK. The CDR3 bases are TGTGCCAGCAGCCAAAAAGGGGGGGCCCTGGGTATGAACACTGAAGCTTTCTTT. Translating gives CASSQKGGALGMNTEAFF.

The chain recombines TRBV3-1 (or the pseudogene TRBV3-2) with TRBJ2-1; no definite D call. Germline V gene lookup returns CDR1 LGHDT and CDR2 YNNKEL (reference sequence). The CDR3 is 15 residues long. Trimming removed 0 bases at V and 4 bases at J, with 10 bases between. The CDR3, as DNA: TGTGCCAGCAGCCAAGAGCAGGCAGTGTACAATGAGCAGTTCTTC. This translates into CASSQEQAVYNEQFF.

The chain has TRBV7-9 and TRBJ2-7, with 7 bases lining up with TRBD2. The CDR3 loop spans 14 amino acids. The germline CDR1 and CDR2 sequences are SEHNR and FQNEAQ (reference sequence). Trimming removed 6 bases from V and 6 bases from J; junction bases left unmatched: 11. The CDR3 nucleotides are TGTGCCAGCAGTCCTAAAGGGGACTACGTCGAGCAGTACTTC. Amino acids: CASSPKGDYVEQYF. Drawing the rest from reference TRBV7-9 and TRBJ2-7, the complete variable domain is DTGVSQNPRHKITKRGQNVTFRCDPISEHNRLYWYRQTLGQGPEFLTYFQNEAQLEKSRLLSDRFSAERPKGSFSTLEIQRTEQGDSAMYLCASSPKGDYVEQYFGPGTRLTVT.

The V and J genes are TRBV5-6 and TRBJ1-5; 9 positions match TRBD1. The CDR3 has 15 residues. Germline CDR1 is SGHDT and CDR2 is YYEEEE. J was trimmed by 3 bases and V by 4 bases; bases with no gene match: 5. The CDR3 region has the DNA TGTGCCAGCAGCCAAGGGACAGGGAACAATCAGCCCCAGCATTTT. Translating it yields CASSQGTGNNQPQHF.

The chain has TRBV28 and TRBJ1-2; 8 positions agree with TRBD1. The CDR3 is made up of 12 amino acids. After removal of 10 bases from V and 7 bases from J, the junction contained 8 bases not matched to a gene. Germline V CDR1 and CDR2: MDHEN, SYDVKM. As DNA, the CDR3 is TGTGCCACCGGACAGGGATTGGGTGGCTACACCTTC. Protein product: CATGQGLGGYTF.

The genes are TRBV7-2 and TRBJ1-2; D is perhaps TRBD1 (5 bases). CDR1 and CDR2 (germline): SGHTA, FQGNSA. CDR3 size: 15 residues. V was pared by 2 bases and J by 8 bases, with 18 bases between. The CDR3 DNA is TGTGCCAGCAGCTTAAGCGTTGGGCAGGGTGGAGGCTACACCTTC. This sequence encodes CASSLSVGQGGGYTF.

V usage is TRBV30 and J usage is TRBJ2-5; 9 nucleotides align to TRBD2. The CDR3 extends over 16 amino acids. CDR1 GTSNPN and CDR2 SVGIG come from the germline V gene (reference sequence). Trimming removed 2 bases from V and 4 bases from J; junction bases left unmatched: 11. The CDR3 sequence is CAWSLAGGGVGETQYF. CDR3 sequence (DNA): TGTGCCTGGAGTTTGGCTGGCGGGGGGGTAGGAGAGACCCAGTACTTC.

The V gene is TRBV19, the J gene TRBJ1-6, with 9 bases aligning to TRBD1. The CDR3 sequence is 16 residues long. Germline trimming cut 3 bases from V and 4 bases from J; bases unmatched to any gene: 4. Germline V gene sequence: CDR1 LNHDA, CDR2 SQIVND (reference sequence). CDR3 loop: CASSISGTGYNSPLHF. The CDR3 nucleotides read TGTGCCAGTAGTATTTCCGGGACAGGGTATAATTCACCCCTCCACTTT.

The genes are TRBV5-4 and TRBJ1-6; TRBD1 aligns across 9 bases. V gave up 1 base and J gave up 6 bases; unmatched junction bases: 2. This CDR3 has 15 residues. The germline V gene has CDR1 SGHNT and CDR2 YYREEE (reference sequence). CDR3 protein: CASSLPGQGNSPLHF. The CDR3 nucleotides are TGTGCCAGCAGCTTGCCGGGACAGGGTAATTCACCCCTCCACTTT.

The CDR3 reads CASSPERSTEAFF. CDR3 sequence (DNA): TGTGCCAGCTCACCAGAGCGGTCAACTGAAGCTTTCTTT. The V gene is TRBV18, the J gene TRBJ1-1; D not resolved. CDR3 length equals 13 residues. V shed 2 bases and J shed 5 bases, with 9 bases lying between them. The germline CDR1 and CDR2 sequences are KGHSH and LQKENI.

The rearrangement joins TRBV12-3 or TRBV12-4 to TRBJ1-2, with D uncertain. The CDR3 length is 13 residues. V was cut by 3 bases and J by 7 bases, with 12 bases left in between. CDR3 sequence: CASSFDRGSGYTF. The CDR3 bases are TGTGCCAGCAGTTTTGACCGGGGATCTGGCTACACCTTC.

The chain has TRBV2 and TRBJ1-1; D not certain. The V end was cut by 10 bases, the J end by 0 bases, with 9 bases between. CDR3 length: 12 amino acids. Germline-derived CDR1 and CDR2 are SNHLY and FYNNEI. CDR3 in amino acids: CATEVLNTEAFF. The CDR3 DNA follows: TGTGCCACCGAGGTCCTGAACACTGAAGCTTTCTTT.